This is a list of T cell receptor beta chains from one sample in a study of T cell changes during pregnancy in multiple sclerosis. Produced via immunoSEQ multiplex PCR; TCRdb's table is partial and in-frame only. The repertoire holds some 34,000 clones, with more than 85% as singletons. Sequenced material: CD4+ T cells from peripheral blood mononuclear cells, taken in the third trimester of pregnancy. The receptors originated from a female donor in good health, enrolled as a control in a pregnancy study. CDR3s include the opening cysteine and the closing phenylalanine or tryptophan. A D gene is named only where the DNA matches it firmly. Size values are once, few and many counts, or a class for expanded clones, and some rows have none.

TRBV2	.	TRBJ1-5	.	CASSDSGRVVNQPQHF	TGTGCCAGCAGTGATTCCGGCAGGGTCGTCAATCAGCCCCAGCATTTT
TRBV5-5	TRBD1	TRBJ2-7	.	CASSPRTGIPHEQYF	TGTGCCAGCAGCCCACGGACAGGAATCCCCCACGAGCAGTACTTC
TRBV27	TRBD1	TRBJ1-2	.	CASREQGGGGGYTF	TGTGCCAGCAGAGAACAGGGGGGGGGTGGTGGCTACACCTTC
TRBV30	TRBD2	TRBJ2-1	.	CAWGRLAGVNEQFF	TGTGCCTGGGGGAGACTAGCGGGTGTCAATGAGCAGTTCTTC
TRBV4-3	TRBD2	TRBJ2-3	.	CASSQETTSGGHPPDTQYF	TGCGCCAGCAGCCAAGAGACGACTAGCGGGGGGCACCCACCAGATACGCAGTATTTT
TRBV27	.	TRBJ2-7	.	CASSPYEQYF	TGTGCCAGCAGTCCGTACGAGCAGTACTTC
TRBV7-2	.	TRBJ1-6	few	CASSLAAESPLHF	TGTGCCAGCAGCTTAGCGGCAGAATCACCCCTCCACTTT
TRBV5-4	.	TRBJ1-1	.	CASSPSRGEAFF	TGTGCCAGCAGCCCCTCCAGGGGTGAAGCTTTCTTT
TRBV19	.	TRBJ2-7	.	CASSIGGLQYEQYF	TGTGCCAGTAGTATAGGAGGCCTACAATACGAGCAGTACTTC
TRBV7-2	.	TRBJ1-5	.	CASRNRVESNQPQHF	TGTGCCAGCAGGAACAGGGTAGAGAGCAATCAGCCCCAGCATTTT